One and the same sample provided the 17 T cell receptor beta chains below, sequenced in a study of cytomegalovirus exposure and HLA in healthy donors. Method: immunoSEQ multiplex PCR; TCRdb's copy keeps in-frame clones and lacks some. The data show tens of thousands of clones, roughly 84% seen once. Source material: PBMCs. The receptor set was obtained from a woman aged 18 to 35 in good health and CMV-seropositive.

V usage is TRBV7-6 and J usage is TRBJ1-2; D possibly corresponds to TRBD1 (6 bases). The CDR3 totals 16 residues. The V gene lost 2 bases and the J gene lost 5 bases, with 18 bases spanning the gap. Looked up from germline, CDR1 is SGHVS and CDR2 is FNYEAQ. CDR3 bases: TGTGCCAGCAGCTTATTAGCAGGGGCGCTAATGTATGGCTACACCTTC. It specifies CASSLLAGALMYGYTF.

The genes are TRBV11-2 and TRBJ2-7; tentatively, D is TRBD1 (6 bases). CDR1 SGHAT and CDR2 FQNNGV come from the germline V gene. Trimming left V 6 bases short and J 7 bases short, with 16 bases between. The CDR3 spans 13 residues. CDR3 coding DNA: TGTGCCAGCAGTATCAACAGGGTAAGGGAGCAGTACTTC. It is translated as CASSINRVREQYF.

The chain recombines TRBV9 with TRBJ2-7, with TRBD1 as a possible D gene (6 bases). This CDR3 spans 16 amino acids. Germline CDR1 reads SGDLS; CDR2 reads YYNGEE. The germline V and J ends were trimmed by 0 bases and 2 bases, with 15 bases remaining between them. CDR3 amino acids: CASSVVPTRGTYEQYF. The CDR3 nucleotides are TGTGCCAGCAGCGTAGTTCCTACCAGGGGTACCTACGAGCAGTACTTC.

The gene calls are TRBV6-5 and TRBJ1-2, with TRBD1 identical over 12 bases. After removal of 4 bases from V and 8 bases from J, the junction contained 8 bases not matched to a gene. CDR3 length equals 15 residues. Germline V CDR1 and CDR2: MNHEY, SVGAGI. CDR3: CASSSPGQGAEGYTF. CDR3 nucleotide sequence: TGTGCCAGCAGTTCCCCGGGACAGGGGGCGGAGGGCTACACCTTC.

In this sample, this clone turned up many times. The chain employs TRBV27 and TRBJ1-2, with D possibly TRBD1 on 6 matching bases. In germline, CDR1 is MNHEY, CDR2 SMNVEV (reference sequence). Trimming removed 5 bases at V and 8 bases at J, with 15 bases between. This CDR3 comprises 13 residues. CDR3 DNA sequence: TGTGCCAGCAGTCCCAACAGGGAGGGGGGCTACACCTTC. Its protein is CASSPNREGGYTF.

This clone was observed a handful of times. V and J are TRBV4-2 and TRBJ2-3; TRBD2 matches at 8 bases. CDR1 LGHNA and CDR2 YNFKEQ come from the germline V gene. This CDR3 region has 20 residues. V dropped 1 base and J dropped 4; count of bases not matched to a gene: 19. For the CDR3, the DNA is TGTGCCAGCAGCCAAGTTATCGTTAGCGGGGACCTTAACCCCCCAGATACGCAGTATTTT. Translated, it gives CASSQVIVSGDLNPPDTQYF.

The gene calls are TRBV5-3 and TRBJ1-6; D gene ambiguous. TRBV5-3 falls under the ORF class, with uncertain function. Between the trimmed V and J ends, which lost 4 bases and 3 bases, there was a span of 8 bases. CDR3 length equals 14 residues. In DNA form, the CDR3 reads TGTGCCAGAAGCCCAGTTATCTATAATTCACCCCTCCACTTT. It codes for CARSPVIYNSPLHF.

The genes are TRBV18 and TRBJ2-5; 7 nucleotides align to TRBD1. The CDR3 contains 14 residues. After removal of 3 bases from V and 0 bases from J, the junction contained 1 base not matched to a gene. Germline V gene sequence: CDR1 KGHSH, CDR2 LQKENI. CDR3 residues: CASSPGQDQETQYF. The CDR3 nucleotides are TGTGCCAGCTCACCCGGACAGGACCAAGAGACCCAGTACTTC.

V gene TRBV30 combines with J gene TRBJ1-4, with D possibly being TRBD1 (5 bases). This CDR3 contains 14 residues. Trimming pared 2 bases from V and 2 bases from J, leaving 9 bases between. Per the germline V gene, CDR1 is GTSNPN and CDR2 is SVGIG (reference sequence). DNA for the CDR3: TGTGCCTGGAGTAGACAGACGACTAATGAAAAACTGTTTTTT. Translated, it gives CAWSRQTTNEKLFF.

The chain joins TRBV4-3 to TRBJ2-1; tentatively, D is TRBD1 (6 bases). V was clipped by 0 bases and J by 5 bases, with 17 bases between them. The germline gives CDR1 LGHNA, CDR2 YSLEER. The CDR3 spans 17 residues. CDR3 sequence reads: CASSQEAVGQGDNEQFF. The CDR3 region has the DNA TGCGCCAGCAGCCAAGAGGCAGTGGGACAAGGGGACAATGAGCAGTTCTTC.

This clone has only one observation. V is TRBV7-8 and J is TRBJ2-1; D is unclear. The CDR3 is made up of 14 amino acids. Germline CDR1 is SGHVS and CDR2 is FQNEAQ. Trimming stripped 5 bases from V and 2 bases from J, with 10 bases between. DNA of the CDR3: TGTGCCAGCAGCGTCCGCGATCCCTACAATGAGCAGTTCTTC. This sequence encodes CASSVRDPYNEQFF.

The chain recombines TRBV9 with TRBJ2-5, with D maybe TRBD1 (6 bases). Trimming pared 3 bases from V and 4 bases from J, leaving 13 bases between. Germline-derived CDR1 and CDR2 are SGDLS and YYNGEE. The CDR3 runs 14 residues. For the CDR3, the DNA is TGTGCCAGCAGCGGACGACAGGATCTAGAGACCCAGTACTTC. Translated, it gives CASSGRQDLETQYF. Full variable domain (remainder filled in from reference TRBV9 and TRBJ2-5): DSGVTQTPKHLITATGQRVTLRCSPRSGDLSVYWYQQSLDQGLQFLIQYYNGEERAKGNILERFSAQQFPDLHSELNLSSLELGDSALYFCASSGRQDLETQYFGPGTRLLVL.

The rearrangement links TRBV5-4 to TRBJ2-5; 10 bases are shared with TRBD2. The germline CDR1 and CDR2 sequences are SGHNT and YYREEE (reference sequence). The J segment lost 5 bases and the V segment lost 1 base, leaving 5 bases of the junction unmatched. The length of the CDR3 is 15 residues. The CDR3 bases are TGTGCCAGCAGCTTGCAGCGGGGGGGCCGGGAGACCCAGTACTTC. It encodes CASSLQRGGRETQYF.

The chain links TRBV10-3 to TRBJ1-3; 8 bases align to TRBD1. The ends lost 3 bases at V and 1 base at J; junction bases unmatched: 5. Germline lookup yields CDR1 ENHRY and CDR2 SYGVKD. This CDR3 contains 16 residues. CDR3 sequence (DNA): TGTGCCATCAGTGACAGGGGGCCAAGGTCTGGAAACACCATATATTTT. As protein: CAISDRGPRSGNTIYF.

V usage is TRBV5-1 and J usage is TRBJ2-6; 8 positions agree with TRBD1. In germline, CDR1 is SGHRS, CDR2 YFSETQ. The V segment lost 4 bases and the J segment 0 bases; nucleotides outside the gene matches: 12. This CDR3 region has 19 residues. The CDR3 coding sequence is TGCGCCAGCAGCCACGGACAGGGATATTGGAGCTCTGGGGCCAACGTCCTGACTTTC. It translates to CASSHGQGYWSSGANVLTF.

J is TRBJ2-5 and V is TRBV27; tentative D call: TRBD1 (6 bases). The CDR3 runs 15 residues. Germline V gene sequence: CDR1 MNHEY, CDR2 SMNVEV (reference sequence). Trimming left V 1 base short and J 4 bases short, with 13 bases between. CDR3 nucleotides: TGTGCCAGCAGTTTATGGGGGCAACCGGGAGAGACCCAGTACTTC. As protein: CASSLWGQPGETQYF.

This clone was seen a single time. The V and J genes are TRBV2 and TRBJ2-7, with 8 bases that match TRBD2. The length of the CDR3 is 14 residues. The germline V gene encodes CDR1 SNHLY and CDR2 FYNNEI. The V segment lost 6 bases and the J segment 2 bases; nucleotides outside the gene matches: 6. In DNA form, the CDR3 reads TGTGCCAGCAGGGAGGGGACTAGGACCTACGAGCAGTACTTC. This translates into CASREGTRTYEQYF.